These T cell receptor beta chains were read from a single sample in a study of control samples from healthy donors and cancer patients. The assay was immunoSEQ multiplex PCR, and TCRdb's table has in-frame clones only and misses some. The top ten clones hold around 5.1% of a sample with tens of thousands of clones, roughly nine tenths of them seen once. Sequencing was carried out using PBMCs. The receptors were sampled from a man aged 55-75 years with colorectal cancer. The CDR3 runs from the conserved cysteine through the conserved F or W. D genes are given only for firm matches. Clone sizes are given selectively: once, few, many, or a class where the clone is expanded.

D	J	V	size	CDR3	DNA
TRBD1	TRBJ2-3	TRBV7-2	once	CASSPVQGARDTQYF	TGTGCCAGCAGCCCCGTTCAGGGGGCGCGGGATACGCAGTATTTT
-	TRBJ1-2	TRBV3-1/TRBV3-2	-	CASSQGAVGYTF	TGTGCCAGCAGCCAAGGGGCGGTCGGCTACACCTTC
TRBD1	TRBJ2-7	TRBV7-9	-	CASSYIRTGIYEQYF	TGTGCCAGCAGCTACATCCGGACAGGGATCTACGAGCAGTACTTC
-	TRBJ1-2	TRBV30	-	CAWKGVGYGYTF	TGTGCCTGGAAGGGGGTGGGCTATGGCTACACCTTC
-	TRBJ2-7	TRBV30	-	CAWSVGGLGYEQYF	TGTGCCTGGAGTGTAGGTGGTCTCGGGTACGAGCAGTACTTC
-	TRBJ1-1	TRBV30	-	CAWSVGQNTEAFF	TGTGCCTGGAGTGTAGGGCAGAACACTGAAGCTTTCTTT
TRBD2	TRBJ2-3	TRBV2	-	CASSGILPSGGELDTQYF	TGTGCCAGCAGCGGTATCCTTCCTAGCGGGGGAGAGTTAGATACGCAGTATTTT
-	TRBJ1-1	TRBV30	-	CAGRRPNTEAFF	TGTGCCGGCAGAAGGCCGAACACTGAAGCTTTCTTT
TRBD1	TRBJ1-1	TRBV11-3	-	CASGGTGIMNTEAFF	TGTGCCAGTGGAGGGACAGGGATCATGAACACTGAAGCTTTCTTT
-	TRBJ2-1	TRBV6-5	-	CASSSGTTYNEQFF	TGTGCCAGCAGCTCCGGGACCACCTACAATGAGCAGTTCTTC
TRBD2	TRBJ2-1	TRBV29-1	-	CSVGGAKGVSYNEQFF	TGCAGCGTCGGGGGGGCGAAGGGTGTGTCCTACAATGAGCAGTTCTTC
-	TRBJ2-3	TRBV9	-	CASSVRGDGGPDTQYF	TGTGCCAGCAGCGTAAGGGGGGACGGAGGACCAGATACGCAGTATTTT
-	TRBJ2-7	TRBV10-3	-	CAISEGGYEQYF	TGTGCCATCAGTGAGGGAGGGTACGAGCAGTACTTC
TRBD2	TRBJ2-5	TRBV6-6	-	CASSYRVAGNQETQYF	TGTGCCAGCAGTTACAGGGTAGCGGGGAACCAAGAGACCCAGTACTTC
-	TRBJ1-5	TRBV9	-	CTSSVAPYQPQHF	TGTACCAGCAGCGTAGCTCCGTACCAGCCCCAGCATTTT
-	TRBJ2-5	TRBV5-4	-	CASRPARSSETQYF	TGTGCCAGCAGGCCAGCGAGGAGTTCAGAGACCCAGTACTTC
-	TRBJ1-1	TRBV5-4	few	CASTSMEGIGVEAFF	TGTGCCAGCACCTCGATGGAGGGAATAGGTGTTGAAGCTTTCTTT
-	TRBJ1-4	TRBV18	-	CASSADSIGFATNEKLFF	TGTGCCAGCTCAGCGGACTCGATTGGTTTTGCAACTAATGAAAAACTGTTTTTT
-	TRBJ2-5	TRBV18	-	CASSPLDSKETQYF	TGTGCCAGCTCACCACTCGACAGCAAAGAGACCCAGTACTTC
-	TRBJ1-4	TRBV7-9	-	CASSLSRRLDYEKLFF	TGTGCCAGCAGCCTATCGAGGAGGCTAGACTATGAAAAACTGTTTTTT
TRBD1	TRBJ1-2	TRBV2	-	CASLIAGGYYGYTF	TGTGCCAGCCTAATCGCAGGGGGCTACTATGGCTACACCTTC
-	TRBJ1-5	TRBV30	once	CAWALQGNQPQHF	TGTGCCTGGGCCCTACAGGGCAATCAGCCCCAGCATTTT
-	TRBJ1-1	TRBV12-5	-	CASGYGGVGAFF	TGTGCTAGTGGTTACGGGGGAGTGGGAGCTTTCTTT
-	TRBJ1-4	TRBV28	-	CASSFGTGANEKLFF	TGTGCCAGCAGTTTTGGTACCGGGGCTAATGAAAAACTGTTTTTT
TRBD1	TRBJ2-2	TRBV5-1	-	CASSPGGPGGLNTGELFF	TGCGCCAGCAGCCCAGGGGGTCCTGGGGGCCTGAACACCGGGGAGCTGTTTTTT
TRBD2	TRBJ2-7	TRBV11-3	-	CASSLAGGGAYEQYF	TGTGCCAGCAGCTTAGCGGGCGGGGGGGCTTACGAGCAGTACTTC
-	TRBJ1-5	TRBV19	-	CASSTGARWQPQHF	TGTGCCAGTAGTACGGGGGCGCGGTGGCAGCCCCAGCATTTT